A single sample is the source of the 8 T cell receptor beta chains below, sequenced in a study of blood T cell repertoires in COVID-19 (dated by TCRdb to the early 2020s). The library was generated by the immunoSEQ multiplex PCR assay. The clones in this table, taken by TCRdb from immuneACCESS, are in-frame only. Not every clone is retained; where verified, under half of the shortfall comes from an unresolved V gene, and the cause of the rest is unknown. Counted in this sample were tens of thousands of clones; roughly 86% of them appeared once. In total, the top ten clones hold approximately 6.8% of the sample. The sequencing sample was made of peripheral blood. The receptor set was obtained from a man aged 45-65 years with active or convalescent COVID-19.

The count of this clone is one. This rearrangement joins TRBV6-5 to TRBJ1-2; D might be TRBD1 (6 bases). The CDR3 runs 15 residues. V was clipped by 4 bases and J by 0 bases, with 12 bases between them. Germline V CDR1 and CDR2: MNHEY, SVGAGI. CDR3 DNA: TGTGCCAGCAGTTTAATGACAGGAACTAACTATGGCTACACCTTC. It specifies CASSLMTGTNYGYTF.

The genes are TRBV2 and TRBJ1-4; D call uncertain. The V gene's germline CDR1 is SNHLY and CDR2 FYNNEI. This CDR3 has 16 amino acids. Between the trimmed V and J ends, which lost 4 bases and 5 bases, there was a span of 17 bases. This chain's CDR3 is CASSGKTEAVNEKLFF. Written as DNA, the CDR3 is TGTGCCAGCAGTGGAAAAACCGAGGCCGTGAATGAAAAACTGTTTTTT.

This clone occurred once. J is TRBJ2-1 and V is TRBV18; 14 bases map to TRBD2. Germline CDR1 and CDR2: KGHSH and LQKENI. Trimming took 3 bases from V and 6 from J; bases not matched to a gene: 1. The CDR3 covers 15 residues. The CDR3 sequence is CASSPTSGGVNEQFF. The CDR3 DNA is TGTGCCAGCTCACCGACTAGCGGGGGGGTCAATGAGCAGTTCTTC.

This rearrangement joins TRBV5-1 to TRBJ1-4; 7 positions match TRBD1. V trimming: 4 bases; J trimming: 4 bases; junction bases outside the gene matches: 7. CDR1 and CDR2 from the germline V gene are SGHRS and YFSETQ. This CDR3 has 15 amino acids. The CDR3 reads CASSPRTGNNEKLFF. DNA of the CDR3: TGCGCCAGCAGCCCGCGGACAGGAAATAATGAAAAACTGTTTTTT.

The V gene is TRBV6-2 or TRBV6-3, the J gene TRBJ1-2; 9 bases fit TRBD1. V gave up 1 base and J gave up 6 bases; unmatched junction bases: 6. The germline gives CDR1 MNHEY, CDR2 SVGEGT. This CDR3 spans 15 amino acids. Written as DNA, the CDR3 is TGTGCCAGCAGTTACTATAAACAGGGGGCCGATGGCTACACCTTC. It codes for CASSYYKQGADGYTF.

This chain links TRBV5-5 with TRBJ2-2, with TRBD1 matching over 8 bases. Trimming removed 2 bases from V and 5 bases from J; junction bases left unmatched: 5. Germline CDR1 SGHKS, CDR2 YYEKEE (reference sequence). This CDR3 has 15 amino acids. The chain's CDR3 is CASSFAQGGTGELFF. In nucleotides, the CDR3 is TGTGCCAGCAGCTTCGCACAGGGGGGAACCGGGGAGCTGTTTTTT.

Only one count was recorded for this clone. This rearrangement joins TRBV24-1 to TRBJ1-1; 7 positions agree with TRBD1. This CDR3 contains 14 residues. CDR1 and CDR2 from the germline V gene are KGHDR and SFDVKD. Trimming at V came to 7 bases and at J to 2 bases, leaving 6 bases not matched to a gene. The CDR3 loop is CATRQTGINTEAFF. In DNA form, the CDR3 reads TGTGCCACCAGGCAGACAGGGATAAACACTGAAGCTTTCTTT.

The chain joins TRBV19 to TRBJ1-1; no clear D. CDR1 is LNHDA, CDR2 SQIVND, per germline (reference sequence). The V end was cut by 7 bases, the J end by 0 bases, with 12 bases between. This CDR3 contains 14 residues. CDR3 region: CASTMGDVNTEAFF. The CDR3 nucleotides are TGTGCCAGTACTATGGGAGACGTGAACACTGAAGCTTTCTTT.